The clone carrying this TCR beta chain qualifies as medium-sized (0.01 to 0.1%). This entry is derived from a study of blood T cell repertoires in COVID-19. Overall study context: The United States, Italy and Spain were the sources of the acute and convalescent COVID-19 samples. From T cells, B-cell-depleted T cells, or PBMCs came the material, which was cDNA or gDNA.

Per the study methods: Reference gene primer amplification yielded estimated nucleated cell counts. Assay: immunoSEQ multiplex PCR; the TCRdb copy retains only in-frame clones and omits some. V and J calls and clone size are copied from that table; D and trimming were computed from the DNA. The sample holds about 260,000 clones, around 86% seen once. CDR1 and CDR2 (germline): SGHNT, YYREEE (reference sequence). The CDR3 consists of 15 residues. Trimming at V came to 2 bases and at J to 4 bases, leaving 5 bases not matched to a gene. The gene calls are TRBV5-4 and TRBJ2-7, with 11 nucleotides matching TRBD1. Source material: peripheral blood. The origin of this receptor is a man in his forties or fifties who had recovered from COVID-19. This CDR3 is CASSFPGQGVYEQYF. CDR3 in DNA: TGTGCCAGCAGCTTCCCGGGACAGGGGGTTTACGAGCAGTACTTC.